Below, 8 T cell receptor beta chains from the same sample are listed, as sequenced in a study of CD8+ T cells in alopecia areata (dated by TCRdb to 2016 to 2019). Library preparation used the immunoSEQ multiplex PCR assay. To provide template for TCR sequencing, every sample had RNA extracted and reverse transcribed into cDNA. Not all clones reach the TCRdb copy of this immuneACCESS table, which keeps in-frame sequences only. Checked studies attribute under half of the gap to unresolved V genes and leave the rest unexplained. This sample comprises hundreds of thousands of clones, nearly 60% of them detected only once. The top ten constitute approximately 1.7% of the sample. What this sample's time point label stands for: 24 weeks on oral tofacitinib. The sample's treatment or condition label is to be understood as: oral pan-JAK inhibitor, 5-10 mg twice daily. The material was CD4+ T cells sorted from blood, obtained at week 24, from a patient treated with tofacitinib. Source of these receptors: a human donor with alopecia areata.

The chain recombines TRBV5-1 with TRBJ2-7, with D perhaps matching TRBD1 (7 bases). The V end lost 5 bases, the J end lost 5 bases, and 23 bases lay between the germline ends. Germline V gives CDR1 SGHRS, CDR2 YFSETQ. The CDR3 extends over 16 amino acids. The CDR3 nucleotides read TGCGCCAGCAGTTCTCCAAAACAGGGGAGGATCGACGAGCAGTACTTC. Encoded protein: CASSSPKQGRIDEQYF.

This CDR3 is CGGYGYGYTF. The CDR3 DNA reads as TGTGGCGGGTACGGCTATGGCTACACCTTC. This sequence joins TRBV30 and TRBJ1-2; D remains ambiguous. Germline loops: CDR1 GTSNPN, CDR2 SVGIG (reference sequence). This CDR3 is 10 amino acids long.

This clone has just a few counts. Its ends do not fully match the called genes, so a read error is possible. DNA of the CDR3: TGCGCCAGCAGCCAAGGGAACGGGGTCAAGCAGTACTTC. This codes for CASSQGNGVKQYF. This chain connects TRBV7-9 to TRBJ2-7; a possible D gene is TRBD2 (5 bases). Germline-derived CDR1 and CDR2 are SEHNR and FQNEAQ (reference sequence). This CDR3 is built from 13 residues.

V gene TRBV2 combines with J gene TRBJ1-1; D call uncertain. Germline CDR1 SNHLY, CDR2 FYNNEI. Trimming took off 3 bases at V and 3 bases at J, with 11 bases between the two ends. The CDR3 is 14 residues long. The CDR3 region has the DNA TGTGCCAGCAGTGAGGCAGGTCCGTACACTGAAGCTTTCTTT. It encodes CASSEAGPYTEAFF.

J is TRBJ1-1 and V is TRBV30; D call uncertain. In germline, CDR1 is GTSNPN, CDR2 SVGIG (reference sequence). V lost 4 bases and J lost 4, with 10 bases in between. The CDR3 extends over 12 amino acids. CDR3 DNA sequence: TGTGCCTGGAATGCCGGGTCCACTGAAGCTTTCTTT. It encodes CAWNAGSTEAFF.

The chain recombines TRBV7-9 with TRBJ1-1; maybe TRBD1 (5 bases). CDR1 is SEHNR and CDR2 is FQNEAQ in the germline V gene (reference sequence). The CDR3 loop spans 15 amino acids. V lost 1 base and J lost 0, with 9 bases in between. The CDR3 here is CASSLGSGMNTEAFF. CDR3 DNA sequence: TGTGCCAGCAGCTTAGGCTCAGGGATGAACACTGAAGCTTTCTTT.

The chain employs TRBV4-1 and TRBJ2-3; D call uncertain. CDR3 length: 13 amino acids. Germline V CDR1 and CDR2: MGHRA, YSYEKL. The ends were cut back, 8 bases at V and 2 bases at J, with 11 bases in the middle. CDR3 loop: CASGVGPTDTQYF. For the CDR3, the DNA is TGCGCCAGCGGGGTCGGGCCCACAGATACGCAGTATTTT.

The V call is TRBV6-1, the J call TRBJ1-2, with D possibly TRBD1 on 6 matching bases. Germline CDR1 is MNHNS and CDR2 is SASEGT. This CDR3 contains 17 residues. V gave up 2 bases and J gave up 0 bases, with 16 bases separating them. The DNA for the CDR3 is TGTGCCAGCAGTGAAAATATCCGGGGGCTGACTAACTATGGCTACACCTTC. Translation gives CASSENIRGLTNYGYTF.